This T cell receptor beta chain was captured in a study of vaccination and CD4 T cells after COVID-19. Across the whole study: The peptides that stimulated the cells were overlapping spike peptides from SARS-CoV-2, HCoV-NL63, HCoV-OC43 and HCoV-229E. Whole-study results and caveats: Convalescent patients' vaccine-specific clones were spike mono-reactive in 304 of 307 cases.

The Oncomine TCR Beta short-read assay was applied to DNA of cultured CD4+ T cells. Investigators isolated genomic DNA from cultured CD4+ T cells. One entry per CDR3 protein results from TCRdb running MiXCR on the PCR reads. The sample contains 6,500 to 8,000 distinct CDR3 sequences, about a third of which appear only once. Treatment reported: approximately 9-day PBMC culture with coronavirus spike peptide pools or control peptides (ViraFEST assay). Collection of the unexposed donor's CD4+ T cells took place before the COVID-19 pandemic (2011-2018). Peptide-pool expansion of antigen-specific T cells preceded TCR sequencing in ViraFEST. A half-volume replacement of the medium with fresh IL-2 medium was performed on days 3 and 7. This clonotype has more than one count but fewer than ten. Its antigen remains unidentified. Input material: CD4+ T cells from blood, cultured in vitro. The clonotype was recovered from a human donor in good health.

The CDR3 sequence: CASSLAPGLAGGHEQFF. The DNA for the CDR3 is TGTGCCAGCAGCTTGGCTCCGGGACTAGCGGGAGGGCATGAGCAGTTCTTC. The rearrangement uses TRBV11-2 and TRBJ2-1, with 16 bases identical to TRBD2. CDR1 is SGHAT, CDR2 FQNNGV, per germline. The J segment lost 8 bases and the V segment lost 3 bases, leaving 7 bases of the junction unmatched. CDR3 length: 17 amino acids.